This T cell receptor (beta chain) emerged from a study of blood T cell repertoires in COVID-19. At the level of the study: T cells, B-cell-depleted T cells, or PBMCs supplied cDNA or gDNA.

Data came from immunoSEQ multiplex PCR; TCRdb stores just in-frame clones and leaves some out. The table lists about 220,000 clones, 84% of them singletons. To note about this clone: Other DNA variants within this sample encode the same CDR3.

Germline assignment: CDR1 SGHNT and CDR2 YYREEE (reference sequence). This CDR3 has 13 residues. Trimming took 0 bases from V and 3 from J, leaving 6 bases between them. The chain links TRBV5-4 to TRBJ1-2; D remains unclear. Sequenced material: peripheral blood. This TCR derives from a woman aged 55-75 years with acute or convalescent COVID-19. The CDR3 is CASSLAGDYGYTF. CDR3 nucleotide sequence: TGTGCCAGCAGCTTGGCAGGTGACTATGGCTACACCTTC.